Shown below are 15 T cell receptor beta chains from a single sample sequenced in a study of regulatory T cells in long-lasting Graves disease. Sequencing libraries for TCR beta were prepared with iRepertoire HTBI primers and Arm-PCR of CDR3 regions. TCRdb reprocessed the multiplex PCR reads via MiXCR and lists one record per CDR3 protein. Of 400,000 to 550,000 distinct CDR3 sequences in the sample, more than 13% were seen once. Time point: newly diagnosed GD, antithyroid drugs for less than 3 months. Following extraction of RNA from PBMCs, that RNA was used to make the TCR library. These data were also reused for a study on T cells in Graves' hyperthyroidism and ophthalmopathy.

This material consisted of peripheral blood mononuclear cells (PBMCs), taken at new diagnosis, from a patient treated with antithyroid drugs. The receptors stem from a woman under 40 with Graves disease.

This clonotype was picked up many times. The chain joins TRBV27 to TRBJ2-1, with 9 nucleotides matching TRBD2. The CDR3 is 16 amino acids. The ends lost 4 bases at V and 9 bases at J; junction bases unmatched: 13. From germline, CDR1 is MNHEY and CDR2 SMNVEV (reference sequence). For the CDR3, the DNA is TGTGCCAGCAGTTCTCCTTCGGCGGGAGGGCCGGGTGAGCAGTTCTTC. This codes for CASSSPSAGGPGEQFF.

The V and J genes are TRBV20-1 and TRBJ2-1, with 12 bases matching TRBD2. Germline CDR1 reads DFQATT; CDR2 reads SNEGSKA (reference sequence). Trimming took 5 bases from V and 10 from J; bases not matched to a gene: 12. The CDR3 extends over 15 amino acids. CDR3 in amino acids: CSALGLAGRAWEQFF. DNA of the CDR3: TGCAGTGCTCTCGGACTAGCGGGACGGGCATGGGAGCAGTTCTTC.

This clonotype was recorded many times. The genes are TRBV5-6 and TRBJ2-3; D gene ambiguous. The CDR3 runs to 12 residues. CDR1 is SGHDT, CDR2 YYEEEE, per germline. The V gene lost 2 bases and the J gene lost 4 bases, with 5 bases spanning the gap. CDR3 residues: CASSLDSDTQYF. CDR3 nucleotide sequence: TGTGCCAGCAGCTTAGACTCAGATACGCAGTATTTT.

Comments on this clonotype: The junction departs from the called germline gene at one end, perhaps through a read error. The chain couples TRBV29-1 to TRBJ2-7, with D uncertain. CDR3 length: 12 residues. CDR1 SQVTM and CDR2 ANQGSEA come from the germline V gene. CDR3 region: CSVEGSSLKQYF. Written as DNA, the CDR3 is TGCAGCGTCGAAGGATCGTCCCTCAAGCAGTACTTC.

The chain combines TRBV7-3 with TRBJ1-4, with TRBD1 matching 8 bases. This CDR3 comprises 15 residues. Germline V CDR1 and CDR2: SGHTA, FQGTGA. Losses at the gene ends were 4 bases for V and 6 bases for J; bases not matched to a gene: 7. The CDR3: CASSWRQGSHEKLFF. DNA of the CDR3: TGTGCCAGCAGCTGGAGACAGGGGTCCCATGAAAAACTGTTTTTT.

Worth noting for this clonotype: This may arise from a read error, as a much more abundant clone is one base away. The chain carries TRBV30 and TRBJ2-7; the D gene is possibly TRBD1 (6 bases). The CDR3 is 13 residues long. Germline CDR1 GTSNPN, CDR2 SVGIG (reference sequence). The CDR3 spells CAWSVQGSYGQYF. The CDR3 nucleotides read TGTGCCTGGAGTGTACAGGGCTCCTACGGGCAGTACTTC.

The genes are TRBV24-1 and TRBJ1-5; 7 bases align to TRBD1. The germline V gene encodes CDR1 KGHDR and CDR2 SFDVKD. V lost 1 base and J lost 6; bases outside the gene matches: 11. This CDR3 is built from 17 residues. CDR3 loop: CATSDLTQGRDSQPQHF. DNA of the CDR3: TGTGCCACCAGTGATTTAACACAGGGACGGGACAGTCAGCCCCAGCATTTT.

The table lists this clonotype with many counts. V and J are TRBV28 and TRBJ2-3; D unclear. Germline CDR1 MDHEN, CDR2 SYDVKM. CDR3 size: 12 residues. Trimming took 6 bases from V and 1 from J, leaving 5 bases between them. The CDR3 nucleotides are TGTGCCAGCAGAATCCGCACAGATACGCAGTATTTT. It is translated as CASRIRTDTQYF. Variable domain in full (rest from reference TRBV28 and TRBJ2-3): DVKVTQSSRYLVKRTGEKVFLECVQDMDHENMFWYRQDPGLGLRLIYFSYDVKMKEKGDIPEGYSVSREKKERFSLILESASTNQTSMYLCASRIRTDTQYFGPGTRLTVL.

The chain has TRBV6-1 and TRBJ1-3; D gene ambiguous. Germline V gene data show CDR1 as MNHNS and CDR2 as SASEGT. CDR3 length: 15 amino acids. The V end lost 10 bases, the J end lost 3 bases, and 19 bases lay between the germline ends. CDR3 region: CATQEEGLGGNTIYF. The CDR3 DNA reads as TGTGCCACCCAGGAGGAGGGCCTAGGTGGAAACACCATATATTTT.

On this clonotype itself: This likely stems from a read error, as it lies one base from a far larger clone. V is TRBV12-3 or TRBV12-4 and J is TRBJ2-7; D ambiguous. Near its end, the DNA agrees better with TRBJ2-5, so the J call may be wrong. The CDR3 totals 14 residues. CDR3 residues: CASTPGGTQETQYF. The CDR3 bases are TGTGCCAGCACCCCGGGTGGCACACAAGAGACCCAGTACTTC.

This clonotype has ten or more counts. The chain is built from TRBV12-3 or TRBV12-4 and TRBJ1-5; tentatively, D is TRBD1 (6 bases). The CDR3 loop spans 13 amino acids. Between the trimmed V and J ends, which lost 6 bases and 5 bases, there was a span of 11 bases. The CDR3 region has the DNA TGTGCCAGCAGGGGACACGGGGATCAGCCCCAGCATTTT. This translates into CASRGHGDQPQHF.

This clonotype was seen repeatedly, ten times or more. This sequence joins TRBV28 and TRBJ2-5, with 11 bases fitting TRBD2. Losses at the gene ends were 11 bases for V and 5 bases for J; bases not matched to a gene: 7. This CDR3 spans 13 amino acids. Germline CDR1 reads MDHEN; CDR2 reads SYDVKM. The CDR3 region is CAGASGRRETQYF. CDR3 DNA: TGTGCCGGGGCTAGCGGGAGGAGGGAGACCCAGTACTTC.

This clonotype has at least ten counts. The CDR3 sequence: CATSDYEGAEYISNQPQHF. CDR3 sequence (DNA): TGTGCCACCAGTGATTATGAGGGTGCGGAGTATATTAGCAATCAGCCCCAGCATTTT. This chain connects TRBV24-1 to TRBJ1-5; D is unclear. Looked up from germline, CDR1 is KGHDR and CDR2 is SFDVKD. Trimming pared 2 bases from V and 0 bases from J, leaving 19 bases between. The CDR3 loop spans 19 amino acids.

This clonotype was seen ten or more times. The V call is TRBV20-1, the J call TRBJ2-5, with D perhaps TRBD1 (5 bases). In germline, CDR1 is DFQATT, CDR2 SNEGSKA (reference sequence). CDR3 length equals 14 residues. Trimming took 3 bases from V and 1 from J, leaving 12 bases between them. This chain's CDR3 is CSASFSRAQETQYF. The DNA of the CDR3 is TGCAGTGCTAGTTTTTCCAGGGCCCAAGAGACCCAGTACTTC.

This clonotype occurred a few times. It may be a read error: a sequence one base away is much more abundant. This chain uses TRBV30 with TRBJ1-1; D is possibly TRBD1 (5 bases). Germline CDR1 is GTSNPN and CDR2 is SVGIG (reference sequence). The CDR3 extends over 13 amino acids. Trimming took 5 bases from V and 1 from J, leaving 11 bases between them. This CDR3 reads CAWRSDTNTEAFF. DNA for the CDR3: TGTGCCTGGCGGTCGGACACGAACACTGAAGCTTTCTTT.